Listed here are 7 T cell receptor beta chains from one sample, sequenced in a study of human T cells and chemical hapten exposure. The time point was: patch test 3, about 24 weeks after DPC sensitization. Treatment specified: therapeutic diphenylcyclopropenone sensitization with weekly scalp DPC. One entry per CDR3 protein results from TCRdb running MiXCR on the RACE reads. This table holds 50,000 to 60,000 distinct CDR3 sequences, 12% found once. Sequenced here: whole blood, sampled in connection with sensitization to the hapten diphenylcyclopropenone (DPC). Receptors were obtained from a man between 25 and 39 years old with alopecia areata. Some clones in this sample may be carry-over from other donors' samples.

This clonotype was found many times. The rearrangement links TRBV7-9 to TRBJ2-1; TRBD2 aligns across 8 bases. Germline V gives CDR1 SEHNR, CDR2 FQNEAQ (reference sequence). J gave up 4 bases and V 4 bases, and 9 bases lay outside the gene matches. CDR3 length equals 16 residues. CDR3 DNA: TGTGCCAGCAGCTGGAGCTCGGGGGGGATTTACAATGAGCAGTTCTTC. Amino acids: CASSWSSGGIYNEQFF.

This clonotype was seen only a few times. As DNA, the CDR3 is TGTGCCAGCAGCGTAGAACGGTATGCTGGGGCCAACGTCCTGACTTTC. Its translation: CASSVERYAGANVLTF. V and J are TRBV9 and TRBJ2-6, with D unresolved. The germline gives CDR1 SGDLS, CDR2 YYNGEE. The CDR3 is 16 amino acids. V was pared by 0 bases and J by 2 bases, with 9 bases between.

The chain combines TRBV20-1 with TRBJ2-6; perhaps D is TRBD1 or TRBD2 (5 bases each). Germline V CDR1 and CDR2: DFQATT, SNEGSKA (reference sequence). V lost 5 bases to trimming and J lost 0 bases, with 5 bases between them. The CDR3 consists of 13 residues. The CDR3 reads CSAGTSGANVLTF. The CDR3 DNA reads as TGCAGTGCTGGGACCTCTGGGGCCAACGTCCTGACTTTC.

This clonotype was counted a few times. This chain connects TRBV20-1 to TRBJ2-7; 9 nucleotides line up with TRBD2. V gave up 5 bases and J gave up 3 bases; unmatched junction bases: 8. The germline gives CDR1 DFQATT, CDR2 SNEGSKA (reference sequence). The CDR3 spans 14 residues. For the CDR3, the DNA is TGCAGTGCTGAGGGACTAGCCATTAGCTACGAGCAGTACTTC. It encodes CSAEGLAISYEQYF.

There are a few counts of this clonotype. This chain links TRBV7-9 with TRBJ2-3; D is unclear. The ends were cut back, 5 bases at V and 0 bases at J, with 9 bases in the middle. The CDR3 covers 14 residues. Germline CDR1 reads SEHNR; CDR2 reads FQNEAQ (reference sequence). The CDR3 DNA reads TGTGCCAGCAGCCGTACGGCGAGCACAGATACGCAGTATTTT. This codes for CASSRTASTDTQYF.

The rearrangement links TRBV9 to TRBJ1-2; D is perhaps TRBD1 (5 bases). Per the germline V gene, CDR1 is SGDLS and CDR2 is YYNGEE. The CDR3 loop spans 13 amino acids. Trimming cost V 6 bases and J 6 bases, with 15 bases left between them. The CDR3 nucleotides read TGTGCCAGCAAGTCTGGTCAGGGCCATGGCTACACCTTC. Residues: CASKSGQGHGYTF.

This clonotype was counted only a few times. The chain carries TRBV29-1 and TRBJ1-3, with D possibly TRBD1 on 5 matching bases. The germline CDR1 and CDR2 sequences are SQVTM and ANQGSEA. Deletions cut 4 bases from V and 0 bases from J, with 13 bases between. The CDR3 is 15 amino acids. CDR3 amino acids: CSVAVGAVSGNTIYF. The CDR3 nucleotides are TGCAGCGTTGCTGTTGGGGCAGTCTCTGGAAACACCATATATTTT. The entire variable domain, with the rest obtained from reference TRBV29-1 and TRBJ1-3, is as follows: SAVISQKPSRDICQRGTSLTIQCQVDSQVTMMFWYRQQPGQSLTLIATANQGSEATYESGFVIDKFPISRPNLTFSTLTVSNMSPEDSSIYLCSVAVGAVSGNTIYFGEGSWLTVV.